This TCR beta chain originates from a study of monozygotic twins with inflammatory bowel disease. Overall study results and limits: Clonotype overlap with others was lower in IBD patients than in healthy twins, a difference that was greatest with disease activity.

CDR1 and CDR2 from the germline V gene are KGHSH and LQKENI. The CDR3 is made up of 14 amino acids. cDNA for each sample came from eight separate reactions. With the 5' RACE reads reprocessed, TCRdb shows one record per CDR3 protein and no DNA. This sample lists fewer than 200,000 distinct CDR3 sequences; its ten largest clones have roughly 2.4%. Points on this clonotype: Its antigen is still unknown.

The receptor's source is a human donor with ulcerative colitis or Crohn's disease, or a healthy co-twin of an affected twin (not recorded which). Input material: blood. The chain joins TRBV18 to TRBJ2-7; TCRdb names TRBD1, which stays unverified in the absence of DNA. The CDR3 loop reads CASSPRDRNYEQYF.